This entry lists 20 T cell receptor beta chains sequenced from one sample in a study of shared clonotypes between healthy human individuals (dated by TCRdb to 2019 to 2021). CD8 naive samples consisted of CD45RO-negative cells that were positively selected for CCR7, yielding a CD45RA+CCR7+ population without TemRA cells. Receptor amplification or capture employed the immunoSEQ multiplex PCR assay. Here the immuneACCESS table is served through TCRdb, limited to in-frame sequences with V and J called. Missing clones are a known gap in these copies; in checked studies unresolved V genes cover under half, and the rest lacks a known reason. Present in this sample are about 580,000 clones, about 98% of which were seen just once. The biggest ten clones account for 0.3% of the sample. Sequenced input: naive CD8+ T cells sorted from blood. The cell subset or site label on this specimen signifies: CD45RA+CCR7+. Every receptor here comes from a man between 25 and 39 years old in good health.

CDR3 sequence (DNA): TGTGCCAGCAGCGTAGTGGGCGGGAACGACAATGAGCAGTTCTTC. It translates to CASSVVGGNDNEQFF. V and J are TRBV9 and TRBJ2-1; D is possibly TRBD2 (6 bases). V was pared by 0 bases and J by 5 bases, with 12 bases between. In germline, CDR1 is SGDLS, CDR2 YYNGEE. CDR3 length: 15 residues.

The chain couples TRBV29-1 to TRBJ2-1, with 8 bases fitting TRBD2. The CDR3 is made up of 13 amino acids. The V segment lost 7 bases and the J segment 2 bases; nucleotides outside the gene matches: 4. CDR1 and CDR2 from the germline V gene are SQVTM and ANQGSEA. The CDR3 is CSGNSGTYNEQFF. The CDR3 nucleotides are TGCAGCGGAAATAGCGGGACCTACAATGAGCAGTTCTTC.

A remark on this clone: Distinct nucleotide sequences in the sample also encode this CDR3. The CDR3 bases are TGTGCCAGCAGTTTATCCGCTCTGAACACTGAAGCTTTCTTT. Amino acid sequence: CASSLSALNTEAFF. This chain links TRBV27 with TRBJ1-1; D is ambiguous. Germline V CDR1 and CDR2: MNHEY, SMNVEV (reference sequence). V lost 0 bases and J lost 0, with 5 bases in between. CDR3 size: 14 residues.

This chain joins TRBV27 and TRBJ2-7; 7 bases agree with TRBD1. Unmatched junction bases numbered 19, after V lost 7 bases and J lost 4 bases. This CDR3 is built from 17 residues. Germline assignment: CDR1 MNHEY and CDR2 SMNVEV (reference sequence). CDR3 bases: TGTGCCAGCACCTCCCTACAGACAGGGAAGCTGGGATACGAGCAGTACTTC. Translating it yields CASTSLQTGKLGYEQYF.

Note on this clone: Other DNA sequences in the sample encode the same CDR3. V usage is TRBV5-5 and J usage is TRBJ1-1; D remains ambiguous. V was pared by 0 bases and J by 4 bases, with 7 bases between. Germline values: CDR1 SGHKS, CDR2 YYEKEE (reference sequence). CDR3 size: 13 residues. This CDR3 is CASSLGAGTEAFF. DNA for the CDR3: TGTGCCAGCAGCTTGGGGGCAGGCACTGAAGCTTTCTTT.

The chain carries TRBV7-6 and TRBJ2-5, with 8 positions matching TRBD1. Unmatched junction bases numbered 15, after V lost 4 bases and J lost 5 bases. CDR3 length: 17 residues. Germline assignment: CDR1 SGHVS and CDR2 FNYEAQ. The CDR3 is CASSSGGRGLFLETQYF. CDR3 nucleotides: TGTGCCAGCAGCTCAGGGGGCAGGGGCCTCTTCCTGGAGACCCAGTACTTC.

The chain employs TRBV10-2 and TRBJ2-7; a possible D gene is TRBD2 (5 bases). CDR1 and CDR2 from the germline V gene are WSHSY and SAAADI. V dropped 6 bases and J dropped 3 bases, with 12 bases sitting between them. This CDR3 is built from 13 residues. Here the CDR3 reads CASSQGLGYEQYF. The CDR3 nucleotides read TGCGCCAGCAGCCAAGGACTGGGCTACGAGCAGTACTTC.

This chain links TRBV4-1 with TRBJ1-1; D is ambiguous. The germline CDR1 and CDR2 sequences are MGHRA and YSYEKL. The CDR3 is 15 residues long. V was pared by 0 bases and J by 1 base, with 9 bases between. CDR3 DNA sequence: TGCGCCAGCAGCCAAGAGTGGGGAGCGAACACTGAAGCTTTCTTT. Translated: CASSQEWGANTEAFF.

The chain is built from TRBV11-2 and TRBJ2-1; D call uncertain. CDR3 length equals 15 residues. The germline V gene has CDR1 SGHAT and CDR2 FQNNGV. Trimming left V 7 bases short and J 5 bases short, with 18 bases between. In DNA form, the CDR3 reads TGTGCCAGCACCCCACCAGCCAGCGCCCACAATGAGCAGTTCTTC. Translating gives CASTPPASAHNEQFF.

CDR3 nucleotides: TGTGCCAGCAGCTTAAGGACACCAACAGCTAATGAAAAACTGTTTTTT. This encodes CASSLRTPTANEKLFF. The V call is TRBV7-6, the J call TRBJ1-4; a weak D match, TRBD1 (5 bases). Trimming took 2 bases from V and 3 from J, leaving 13 bases between them. The CDR3 extends over 16 amino acids. Germline V gene data show CDR1 as SGHVS and CDR2 as FNYEAQ. The full variable domain, its missing parts supplied by reference TRBV7-6 and TRBJ1-4, is GAGVSQSPRYKVTKRGQDVALRCDPISGHVSLYWYRQALGQGPEFLTYFNYEAQQDKSGLPNDRFSAERPEGSISTLTIQRTEQRDSAMYRCASSLRTPTANEKLFFGSGTQLSVL.

This clone was seen a few times. This CDR3 is CASSEFGTPSNYGYTF. The DNA of the CDR3 is TGTGCCAGCAGTGAATTCGGGACACCCTCAAACTATGGCTACACCTTC. J is TRBJ1-2 and V is TRBV6-1; a possible D gene is TRBD1 (6 bases). Germline assignment: CDR1 MNHNS and CDR2 SASEGT. The CDR3 runs to 16 residues. Trimming left V 2 bases short and J 2 bases short, with 15 bases between.

This clone was recorded only once. This chain connects TRBV4-1 to TRBJ2-7; no reliable D call. Germline-derived CDR1 and CDR2 are MGHRA and YSYEKL. The CDR3 totals 15 residues. V dropped 0 bases and J dropped 4 bases, with 13 bases sitting between them. The chain's CDR3 is CASSQDRAIVYEQYF. In nucleotides, the CDR3 is TGCGCCAGCAGCCAAGACAGAGCTATTGTGTACGAGCAGTACTTC.

The chain carries TRBV29-1 and TRBJ2-7; weak D call: TRBD2 (6 bases). The V and J ends lost 5 bases and 7 bases respectively, with 21 bases between them. Germline values: CDR1 SQVTM, CDR2 ANQGSEA. This CDR3 has 14 amino acids. CDR3 region: CSVLRMSGTREQYF. The DNA for the CDR3 is TGCAGCGTTTTAAGGATGTCGGGGACTCGGGAGCAGTACTTC.

Notes on this clone: This CDR3 is also generated by other DNA sequences in the sample. V and J are TRBV9 and TRBJ2-1, with 7 bases lining up with TRBD1. The CDR3 sequence is 15 residues long. Germline V CDR1 and CDR2: SGDLS, YYNGEE. Trimming removed 0 bases from V and 1 base from J; junction bases left unmatched: 1. For the CDR3, the DNA is TGTGCCAGCAGCGTAGGGACAGGTTCCTACAATGAGCAGTTCTTC. This sequence encodes CASSVGTGSYNEQFF.

V gene TRBV30 combines with J gene TRBJ2-7; perhaps TRBD1 as D (5 bases). The CDR3 consists of 20 residues. CDR1 and CDR2 (germline): GTSNPN, SVGIG (reference sequence). Trimming left V 0 bases short and J 4 bases short, with 31 bases between. CDR3 DNA sequence: TGTGCCTGGAGTGTACCAGGGATCGAAACGTGGCAGCCCGGTGAGTACGAGCAGTACTTC. It specifies CAWSVPGIETWQPGEYEQYF.

The gene calls are TRBV7-2 and TRBJ2-3; D not resolved. This CDR3 has 15 residues. V was shortened by 7 bases and J by 2 bases, with 16 bases between the two germline ends. Germline V gene sequence: CDR1 SGHTA, CDR2 FQGNSA. CDR3 amino acids: CASTFDPTLTDTQYF. The CDR3 region has the DNA TGTGCCAGCACCTTTGACCCGACCCTCACAGATACGCAGTATTTT. Full variable domain (missing parts from reference TRBV7-2 and TRBJ2-3): GAGVSQSPSNKVTEKGKDVELRCDPISGHTALYWYRQSLGQGLEFLIYFQGNSAPDKSGLPSDRFSAERTGGSVSTLTIQRTQQEDSAVYLCASTFDPTLTDTQYFGPGTRLTVL.

J is TRBJ2-7 and V is TRBV29-1; 7 bases match TRBD1. The CDR3 loop spans 16 amino acids. Unmatched junction bases numbered 16, after V lost 6 bases and J lost 2 bases. The germline V gene has CDR1 SQVTM and CDR2 ANQGSEA. The CDR3 loop reads CSVGRDSGVGAYEQYF. As DNA, the CDR3 is TGCAGCGTGGGCCGGGACAGTGGAGTTGGGGCCTACGAGCAGTACTTC.

The chain joins TRBV29-1 to TRBJ2-3, with 8 positions matching TRBD1. The V gene's germline CDR1 is SQVTM and CDR2 ANQGSEA. The CDR3 extends over 13 amino acids. V lost 3 bases, J lost 4 bases, and 3 bases stayed unmatched. The CDR3 loop reads CSVDKTGADTQYF. The CDR3 DNA reads as TGCAGCGTTGACAAGACAGGGGCAGATACGCAGTATTTT.

The chain has TRBV9 and TRBJ1-5; 10 bases align to TRBD1. CDR1 and CDR2 (germline): SGDLS, YYNGEE. The CDR3 spans 15 residues. The ends lost 3 bases at V and 3 bases at J; junction bases unmatched: 3. The CDR3 region has the DNA TGTGCCAGCAGCGAGGGACAGGGGCACAATCAGCCCCAGCATTTT. Protein sequence: CASSEGQGHNQPQHF.

In its sample, this clone was seen once. V and J are TRBV11-3 and TRBJ2-1, with 8 nucleotides matching TRBD1. The CDR3 is 15 amino acids. V gave up 5 bases and J gave up 8 bases; unmatched junction bases: 11. Germline-derived CDR1 and CDR2 are SGHNT and YENEEA. The CDR3 DNA is TGTGCCAGCAGCCCCGGACAGGGAGATTGGGATGAGCAGTTCTTC. Its translation: CASSPGQGDWDEQFF.